Below, 8 T cell receptor beta chains from the same sample are listed, as sequenced in a study of cytomegalovirus exposure and HLA in healthy donors. This table comes from immunoSEQ multiplex PCR, and its TCRdb copy is limited to in-frame clones, with some not included. The sample shows some 200,000 clones, around 83% of them seen only once. The source material was PBMCs. These receptors originate from a woman under 40 in good health and CMV-seropositive.

The CDR3 region is CSVSGNTYEQYF. The CDR3 DNA sequence: TGCAGCGTTTCAGGGAACACCTACGAGCAGTACTTC. J is TRBJ2-7 and V is TRBV29-1; weak D call: TRBD1 (5 bases). The CDR3 consists of 12 residues. CDR1 is SQVTM, CDR2 ANQGSEA, per germline. Trimming cost V 5 bases and J 2 bases, with 10 bases left between them.

This chain links TRBV25-1 with TRBJ1-2, with D possibly matching TRBD1 (6 bases). Germline CDR1 is MGHDK and CDR2 is SYGVNS. Trimming cost V 2 bases and J 7 bases, with 11 bases left between them. The CDR3 totals 13 residues. The CDR3 coding sequence is TGTGCCAGCAGTGAAATTGGGGGCTCTGGCTACACCTTC. It yields the protein CASSEIGGSGYTF.

This clone was found a few times. J is TRBJ1-2 and V is TRBV7-3, with D possibly TRBD1 on 6 matching bases. The CDR3 covers 13 residues. CDR1 and CDR2 from the germline V gene are SGHTA and FQGTGA. The V and J ends lost 5 bases and 4 bases respectively, with 11 bases between them. The chain's CDR3 is CASSVDSGYGYTF. The CDR3 DNA follows: TGTGCCAGCAGCGTGGACAGCGGCTATGGCTACACCTTC.

This chain connects TRBV15 to TRBJ1-2; D gene uncertain. V was pared by 0 bases and J by 6 bases, with 14 bases between. The CDR3 covers 15 residues. Germline V gene lookup returns CDR1 LNHNV and CDR2 YYDKDF (reference sequence). DNA for the CDR3: TGTGCCACCAGCAGAGATCGACGACCTCGGGATGGCTACACCTTC. Translating it yields CATSRDRRPRDGYTF.

The chain recombines TRBV14 with TRBJ2-7, with D perhaps TRBD1 (6 bases). The CDR3 totals 16 residues. Looked up from germline, CDR1 is SGHDN and CDR2 is FVKESK. Trimming pared 1 base from V and 1 base from J, leaving 14 bases between. CDR3 DNA sequence: TGTGCCAGCAGCCAAGCCACCATCGGGACATCCTACGAGCAGTACTTC. The encoded protein is CASSQATIGTSYEQYF. Full variable domain (rest looked up from reference TRBV14 and TRBJ2-7): EAGVTQFPSHSVIEKGQTVTLRCDPISGHDNLYWYRRVMGKEIKFLLHFVKESKQDESGMPNNRFLAERTGGTYSTLKVQPAELEDSGVYFCASSQATIGTSYEQYFGPGTRLTVT.

This chain uses TRBV6-5 with TRBJ1-1; a possible D gene is TRBD1 (6 bases). Germline CDR1 reads MNHEY; CDR2 reads SVGAGI. The CDR3 is 13 residues long. V lost 0 bases and J lost 10, with 12 bases in between. The CDR3 DNA reads TGTGCCAGCAGTTACTCGACTATCAGGGGAGCTTTCTTT. Amino acids: CASSYSTIRGAFF.

The V gene is TRBV6-5, the J gene TRBJ2-1; 8 bases map to TRBD2. Losses at the gene ends were 5 bases for V and 9 bases for J; bases not matched to a gene: 9. This CDR3 is built from 14 residues. Germline CDR1 reads MNHEY; CDR2 reads SVGAGI. This chain's CDR3 is CASSRGLGPGEQFF. CDR3 coding DNA: TGTGCCAGCAGTCGGGGACTAGGCCCAGGTGAGCAGTTCTTC.

The CDR3, as DNA: TGTGCCAGCAGTGAATTCCTAGCGGGAGCCGATACGCAGTATTTT. Amino acid sequence: CASSEFLAGADTQYF. The gene calls are TRBV25-1 and TRBJ2-3, with 10 nucleotides matching TRBD2. The germline CDR1 and CDR2 sequences are MGHDK and SYGVNS. CDR3 length equals 15 residues. J lost 6 bases, V lost 1 base, and 4 bases had no gene match.